This T cell receptor (beta chain) came from a study of blood T cell repertoires in COVID-19. Sequenced by immunoSEQ multiplex PCR; TCRdb stores in-frame clones only, minus some. The sample carries about 130,000 clones, roughly 85% recorded once. V gave up 1 base and J gave up 7 bases; unmatched junction bases: 13. Germline V lookup: CDR1 LGHDT, CDR2 YNNKEL (reference sequence). The CDR3 contains 18 residues. The sequence was collected from an elderly woman with COVID-19, enrolled during active disease. This chain links TRBV3-1 (or the pseudogene TRBV3-2) with TRBJ2-2, with 9 nucleotides matching TRBD2. Sequenced sample: peripheral blood. The CDR3 is CASSQASAGGPANGELFF. As DNA, the CDR3 is TGTGCCAGCAGCCAAGCTTCCGCGGGAGGGCCGGCGAACGGGGAGCTGTTTTTT.